The T cell receptor (beta chain) described here comes from a study of blood T cell repertoires in COVID-19 (TCRdb year 2020). Turning to the overall study: Samples from collaborators originated in the United States, Italy and Spain and spanned both the acute and convalescent phases of COVID-19. The prospective study material was composed of cDNA or gDNA derived from T cells, B-cell-depleted T cells, or PBMCs. The dataset comprised deeply sampled blood TCRbeta repertoires from subjects exposed to, actively infected with, or recovered from COVID-19. The repertoires were released in a freely available public database meant as a resource for research on the immune response to SARS-CoV-2. The samples were drawn from the first 160 participants of the ongoing ImmuneRACE study and from 1,200 or so subjects provided by 6 global collaborators. Nearly every sample came with metadata listing a de-identified subject ID, COVID-19 status, age in years and sex. HLA class I and class II types, where available, came from metadata supplied by the sample provider rather than from assay-based typing.

Comments on this clone: It has no known antigen specificity. Base-call qualities are not available, and no considerably larger clone is one nucleotide away.

TCRbeta CDR3 regions were amplified from genomic DNA by means of the immunoSEQ Assay, a bias-controlled multiplex PCR. As for the original processing: The number of nucleated cells in each sample was estimated from the amplification of reference gene primers within the assay. To quantify the absolute abundance of each unique TCRbeta CDR3 rearrangement, sequence reads were collapsed and filtered. For each sample, productive Simpson clonality was calculated by taking the square root of Simpson's diversity index across productive rearrangements. Entries here come from immuneACCESS through TCRdb and include only in-frame sequences with V and J called. Some clones fail to appear in such tables; in the studies checked, an unresolved V gene covers under half of the shortfall, and the cause of the remainder is unknown. V, J and clone size are taken as reported in that table, and D and trimming were inferred from the DNA itself. This sample comprises approximately 150,000 clones, roughly 89% of them detected only once. The ten largest clones capture roughly 18% of the sample.

General study outcomes and caveats: How much clinical and demographic metadata was included differed by source and by participant, and the metadata was provided uncurated.

V ends up 0 bases short and J 6 bases short, with an unmatched junction base count of 5. The CDR3 runs 15 residues from the cysteine to the phenylalanine. The DNA shown is the 45-base CDR3, in frame from base 1. Per the germline V gene, SGHTA is the CDR1 and FQGNSA is the CDR2. Whole blood was collected in K2EDTA tubes by collaborating institutions according to the institutions' own protocols. For TCRbeta analysis, collaborators shipped samples as frozen whole blood, isolated PBMCs, or DNA extracted from either of those sample types. This TCR came from a man aged 50-60 years with active or convalescent COVID-19. The sequenced material came from peripheral blood. Rearrangement joined TRBV7-2 to TRBJ2-1; a stretch of 7 junction bases matches TRBD2. The CDR3: CASSLALQRGNEQFF. The DNA reads as follows: TGTGCCAGCAGCTTAGCGTTGCAGCGGGGCAATGAGCAGTTCTTC.